This T cell receptor (beta chain) was sequenced during a study of Ad26.COV2.S vaccination and SARS-CoV-2 variants. Looking at the study overall: Recipients of Ad26.COV2.S got it intramuscularly, once or twice 56 days apart.

Between the trimmed V and J ends, which lost 0 bases and 7 bases, there was a span of 11 bases. CDR1 and CDR2 (germline): SGHDT, YYEEEE. The length of the CDR3 is 13 residues. Treatment noted: some 20 received Ad26.COV2.S at low or high dose, single or two shots; 5 received placebo; per-sample allocation not given. Specimens were obtained on day 63 following the first vaccine or placebo injection. Donor was an adult aged 18-55 years in Boston. The sample holds a few counts of this clone. The method was immunoSEQ multiplex PCR; TCRdb's version includes in-frame clones alone and lacks a portion of them. The table records some 250,000 clones, more than 75% of them present only once.

The rearrangement uses TRBV5-6 and TRBJ2-7; D gene ambiguous. The clonotype comes from a person between 18 and 65 years old who received the Ad26.COV2.S COVID-19 vaccine or a placebo. The sequenced sample was peripheral blood, obtained in a trial of Ad26.COV2.S vaccine versus placebo. CDR3: CASSLGPLWEQYF. For the CDR3, the DNA is TGTGCCAGCAGCTTGGGACCCTTATGGGAGCAGTACTTC.